This is a list of T cell receptor beta chains from one sample in a study of blood T cell repertoires in COVID-19. The repertoire was sequenced with immunoSEQ multiplex PCR; TCRdb's copy has only in-frame clones and lacks some. The table includes about 90,000 clones, 70% to 90% detected once. Sequenced material: peripheral blood. These receptor sequences come from a man between 45 and 60 years old with acute or convalescent COVID-19. Each CDR3 is given with its conserved first and last residue. Each record gives: clone size, J gene, V gene, D gene, CDR3 DNA, CDR3 protein. The D gene is left open where the match is weak. Clone size is given for some rows only: seen once, a few or many times, or a class if the clone is expanded.

>-|TRBJ2-3|TRBV7-3|-
TGTGCCAGCAGCTCCTCAGGGAAGGCAGATACGCAGTATTTT
CASSSSGKADTQYF
>-|TRBJ1-1|TRBV4-2|TRBD1
TGTGCCAGCAGCCCCCGAGAGGGGGCAGGAACTGAAGCTTTCTTT
CASSPREGAGTEAFF
>-|TRBJ2-7|TRBV27|TRBD1
TGTGCCAGCAGCAGACAGGGGGGAGACTACGAGCAGTACTTC
CASSRQGGDYEQYF
>-|TRBJ1-1|TRBV5-1|-
TGCGCCAGCAGCGTATCCGGGACAAAGAACACTGAAGCTTTCTTT
CASSVSGTKNTEAFF
>-|TRBJ1-6|TRBV10-3|TRBD1
TGTGCCACAGGACAGGGGGCTAGCACACCCCTCCACTTT
CATGQGASTPLHF
>-|TRBJ2-7|TRBV5-1|TRBD1
TGCGCCAGCAGCTTGTATGAGGGGGCGCGTGACGAGCAGTACTTC
CASSLYEGARDEQYF
>-|TRBJ1-5|TRBV19|-
TGTGCCAGTAGTGTCAGGGTAATCAATCAGCCCCAGCATTTT
CASSVRVINQPQHF
>few|TRBJ2-1|TRBV7-3|-
TGTGCCAGCAGCTTATCAAGCGTAACCTACAATGAGCAGTTCTTC
CASSLSSVTYNEQFF
>-|TRBJ1-2|TRBV19|-
TGTGCCAGTAGGGAAACTTCGGGACAAAACTATGGCTACACCTTC
CASRETSGQNYGYTF
>-|TRBJ2-7|TRBV7-8|TRBD1
TGTGCCAGCAGCCTCCAACCGGGACAGGGTTTCGAGCAGTACTTC
CASSLQPGQGFEQYF
>-|TRBJ1-1|TRBV28|TRBD1
TGTGCCAGCAGTTCCACAGGGGGCCGTAACACTGAAGCTTTCTTT
CASSSTGGRNTEAFF